This TCR beta chain appears in the sequencing data of a study of STAT5B mutations in CD4+ large granular lymphocyte leukemia. Study details: The CDR3 'QG' motif was associated with a particular HLA allele among healthy donors.

Germline-derived CDR1 and CDR2 are SGHDN and FVKESK. The CDR3 covers 13 residues. The V and J ends lost 4 bases and 7 bases respectively, with 13 bases between them. In regard to this clone: What it recognizes is unknown.

General study results and limits: Patient CD4-sorted repertoires stayed more clonal than healthy ones after leukemic-clone removal. 8/27 top patient clones versus 2/35 control clones were TRBV06-family.

The data were produced by immunoSEQ multiplex PCR, yet TCRdb's version contains in-frame clones alone and is incomplete. This sample yields about 30,000 clones, of which around four fifths are seen a single time; 6.2% belongs to the top ten. V and J are TRBV14 and TRBJ1-2; D unresolved. Sequenced input: CD4+ T cells from blood buffy coats. This TCR derives from a human donor in good health. CDR3 region: CASSPHEISGYTF. The CDR3 bases are TGTGCCAGCAGCCCGCACGAAATCAGTGGCTACACCTTC.